This T cell receptor beta chain was recovered during a study of PD-1 blockade in classical Hodgkin lymphoma. Following autologous stem cell transplantation, relapse occurred in every patient, and exposure to brentuximab vedotin varied. This clone was seen once. Profiled with immunoSEQ multiplex PCR; TCRdb holds only in-frame clones, not every one. The sample carries some 41,000 clones, roughly 70% recorded once. V lost 0 bases and J lost 4, with 9 bases in between. The V gene's germline CDR1 is SGHRS and CDR2 YFSETQ. The CDR3 spans 14 residues. The origin of this receptor is a human donor with classical Hodgkin lymphoma. The sequencing here drew on peripheral blood mononuclear cells (PBMCs), taken before the second cycle of nivolumab. This chain connects TRBV5-1 to TRBJ2-3; no clear D gene. CDR3 in amino acids: CASSLEGGADTQYF. The CDR3 coding sequence is TGCGCCAGCAGCTTGGAGGGTGGGGCAGATACGCAGTATTTT.